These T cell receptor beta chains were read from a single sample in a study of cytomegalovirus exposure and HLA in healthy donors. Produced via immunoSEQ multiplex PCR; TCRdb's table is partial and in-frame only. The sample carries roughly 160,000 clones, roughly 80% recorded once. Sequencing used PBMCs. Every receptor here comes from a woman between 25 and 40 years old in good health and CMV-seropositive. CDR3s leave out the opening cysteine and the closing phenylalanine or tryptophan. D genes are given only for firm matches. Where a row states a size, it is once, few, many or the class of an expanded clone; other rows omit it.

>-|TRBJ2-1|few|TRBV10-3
AIRDSPNEQF
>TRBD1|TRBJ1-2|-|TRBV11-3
ASSYRGGYGYT
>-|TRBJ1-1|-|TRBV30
AWSSDSLMNTEAF
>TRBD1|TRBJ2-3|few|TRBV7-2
ASSRGLFTDTQY
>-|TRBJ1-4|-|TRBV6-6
ASSRQSTNEKLF
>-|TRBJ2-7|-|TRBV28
ASRLTGGEQY
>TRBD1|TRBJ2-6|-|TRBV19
ASNDRGLTAGANVLT
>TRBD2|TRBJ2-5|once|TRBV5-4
ASSASPSGGQETQY
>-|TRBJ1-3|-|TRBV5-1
ASRRDSGNTIY
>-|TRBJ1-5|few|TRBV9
ASSTRDMRGNQPQH
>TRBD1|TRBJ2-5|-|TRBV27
ASRPNTGEETQY
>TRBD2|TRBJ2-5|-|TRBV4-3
ASSQSWRGGRETQY
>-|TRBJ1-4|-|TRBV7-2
ASSLDTLRKLF
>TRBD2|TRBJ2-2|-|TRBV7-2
ASSFLGLSTGELF
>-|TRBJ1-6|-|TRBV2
ASSQGQSVSPLH
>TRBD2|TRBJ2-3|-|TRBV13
ASSASGGAVDTQY
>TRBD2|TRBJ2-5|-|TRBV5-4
ASSYGLEETQY
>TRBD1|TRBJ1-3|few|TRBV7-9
ASSLLQGANTIY
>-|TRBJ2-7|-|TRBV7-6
ASSLGEESYEQY
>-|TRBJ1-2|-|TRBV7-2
ASSLRGTTNYGYT
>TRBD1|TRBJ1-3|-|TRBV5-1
ASSFFAQQGANGNTIY
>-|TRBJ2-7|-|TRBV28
ASSLNIRPGRQY
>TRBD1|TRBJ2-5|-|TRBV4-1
ASSSWTGQVETQY
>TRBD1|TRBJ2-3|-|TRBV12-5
ASPVPPVIGGTGGGDTQY
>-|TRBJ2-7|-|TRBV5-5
ASSPVGGFSYEQY
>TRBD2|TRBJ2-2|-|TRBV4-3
ASSVAGNNAGELF
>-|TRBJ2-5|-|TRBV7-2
ASSLGSPREVQY
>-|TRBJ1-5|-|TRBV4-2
ASSQDRGQPQH